This passage covers 17 T cell receptor beta chains from one sample sequenced in a study of patients and donors after allogeneic stem cell transplantation. TCRdb passed the RT-PCR reads through MiXCR, listing each CDR3 protein once. The table lists about 400,000 distinct CDR3 sequences, roughly 16% of them singletons. The sample consisted of blood, either unsorted or a sorted T cell fraction (not recorded which). The receptor source for this set is a human donor who was either an allogeneic HSCT recipient or a stem cell or donor lymphocyte infusion donor (not recorded which). It is not recorded whose cells these are; they may come from a transplant donor.

The table lists this clonotype with a few counts. The chain is built from TRBV6-6 and TRBJ2-5; no firm D call. Germline CDR1 and CDR2: MNHNY and SVGAGI (reference sequence). The CDR3 covers 12 residues. The V gene lost 5 bases and the J gene lost 4 bases, with 8 bases spanning the gap. The CDR3 DNA is TGTGCCAGCAGTCCGACCTCAGAGACCCAGTACTTC. Its translation: CASSPTSETQYF.

The chain combines TRBV6-2 or TRBV6-3 with TRBJ2-1; 13 bases agree with TRBD2. V shed 0 bases, J shed 7 bases, and the junction held 6 bases outside the gene matches. CDR3 size: 17 residues. Germline-derived CDR1 and CDR2 are MNHEY and SVGEGT. The CDR3 here is CASSYSRLAGGSNEQFF. CDR3 sequence (DNA): TGTGCCAGCAGTTACTCCCGACTAGCGGGGGGTTCTAATGAGCAGTTCTTC.

The sample holds a few counts of this clonotype. The chain carries TRBV5-1 and TRBJ2-1; D is uncertain. Germline CDR1 reads SGHRS; CDR2 reads YFSETQ. V was shortened by 4 bases and J by 6 bases, with 8 bases between the two germline ends. The CDR3 covers 12 residues. CDR3 region: CASSPQFNEQFF. For the CDR3, the DNA is TGCGCCAGCAGCCCTCAATTCAATGAGCAGTTCTTC.

This chain uses TRBV12-3 or TRBV12-4 with TRBJ2-7; possibly TRBD1 for D (5 bases). Trimming removed 1 base at V and 9 bases at J, with 7 bases between. The CDR3 sequence is 11 residues long. Here the CDR3 DNA reads TGTGCCAGCAGTTTAGGAACAGGGCAGTACTTC. This translates into CASSLGTGQYF.

The rearrangement joins TRBV7-9 to TRBJ2-1, with 8 nucleotides matching TRBD2. The CDR3 extends over 16 amino acids. V was clipped by 2 bases and J by 3 bases; unmatched bases: 6. From germline, CDR1 is SEHNR and CDR2 FQNEAQ (reference sequence). Here the CDR3 reads CASSLSGRAIYNEQFF. For the CDR3, the DNA is TGTGCCAGCAGCTTATCCGGGAGGGCCATCTACAATGAGCAGTTCTTC.

The CDR3 is CATSDFTSGKGSEQFF. Written as DNA, the CDR3 is TGTGCCACCAGTGATTTCACTAGCGGGAAGGGGTCTGAGCAGTTCTTC. The rearrangement links TRBV24-1 to TRBJ2-1, with 10 positions matching TRBD2. This CDR3 comprises 16 residues. Trimming at V came to 1 base and at J to 9 bases, leaving 8 bases not matched to a gene. Germline CDR1 reads KGHDR; CDR2 reads SFDVKD.

This clonotype showed up just a few times. The rearrangement joins TRBV3-1 to TRBJ2-2; 9 bases map to TRBD2. From germline, CDR1 is LGHDT and CDR2 YNNKEL (reference sequence). The CDR3 length is 18 residues. V shed 0 bases and J 5 bases; nucleotides not matched to a gene: 10. The CDR3 protein is CASSQDLIAGDLTGELFF. The CDR3 coding sequence is TGTGCCAGCAGCCAAGATCTGATAGCGGGAGATTTGACCGGGGAGCTGTTTTTT.

This clonotype turned up a few times. The chain is built from TRBV4-1 and TRBJ2-7; 10 bases align to TRBD2. The V gene end was trimmed by 2 bases and the J gene end by 4 bases; junction bases not matched to a gene: 8. The CDR3 has 16 amino acids. The V gene's germline CDR1 is MGHRA and CDR2 YSYEKL. CDR3: CASSQTPAGGPYEQYF. CDR3 bases: TGCGCCAGCAGCCAAACCCCAGCGGGAGGGCCTTACGAGCAGTACTTC.

A few counts support this clonotype. This chain connects TRBV24-1 to TRBJ2-1, with TRBD2 identical over 14 bases. CDR3 length: 15 amino acids. Looked up from germline, CDR1 is KGHDR and CDR2 is SFDVKD. V gave up 8 bases and J gave up 6 bases; unmatched junction bases: 5. DNA for the CDR3: TGTGCCACCAACACCGGGACTAGCGGGAGCAATGAGCAGTTCTTC. Its translation is CATNTGTSGSNEQFF.

In its sample, this clonotype was seen a few times. CDR3 bases: TGTGCCAGCAGTTTAAGGGGGACAGGAAATCAAAACGAGCAGTACTTC. This translates into CASSLRGTGNQNEQYF. The V gene is TRBV27, the J gene TRBJ2-7; 8 bases match TRBD1. Germline V CDR1 and CDR2: MNHEY, SMNVEV (reference sequence). The V segment lost 2 bases and the J segment 5 bases; nucleotides outside the gene matches: 11. CDR3 length: 16 residues.

This clonotype was picked up a small number of times. The DNA for the CDR3 is TGTGCCAGCAGTTCCGGCTTCACAGATACGCAGTATTTT. It translates to CASSSGFTDTQYF. The chain has TRBV12-3 or TRBV12-4 and TRBJ2-3; D unclear. V lost 4 bases and J 2 bases, leaving 7 bases between the germline ends. There are 13 residues in the CDR3.

The chain joins TRBV14 to TRBJ2-7; 15 nucleotides line up with TRBD2. The CDR3 length is 16 residues. V dropped 3 bases and J dropped 3; count of bases not matched to a gene: 3. Germline lookup yields CDR1 SGHDN and CDR2 FVKESK. Written as DNA, the CDR3 is TGTGCCAGCAGCCAGGGGACTAGCGGGAGGATCTACGAGCAGTACTTC. Encoded protein: CASSQGTSGRIYEQYF.

This clonotype has only a few counts. J is TRBJ1-3 and V is TRBV9; D is unclear. The CDR3 runs 17 residues. V was trimmed by 0 bases and J by 0 bases, leaving 13 bases between them. CDR1 and CDR2 (germline): SGDLS, YYNGEE. CDR3 region: CASSVVGEPYSGNTIYF. The CDR3 region has the DNA TGTGCCAGCAGCGTAGTGGGCGAGCCCTACTCTGGAAACACCATATATTTT.

The chain recombines TRBV6-6 with TRBJ1-6; D ambiguous. CDR3 length: 13 amino acids. Trimming took 5 bases from V and 5 from J, leaving 7 bases between them. Per the germline V gene, CDR1 is MNHNY and CDR2 is SVGAGI (reference sequence). CDR3 residues: CASSGRDNSPLHF. CDR3 nucleotide sequence: TGTGCCAGCAGTGGACGGGATAATTCACCCCTCCACTTT.

V usage is TRBV18 and J usage is TRBJ2-3, with 10 bases that match TRBD1. The J segment lost 4 bases and the V segment lost 3 bases, leaving 1 base of the junction unmatched. The CDR3 totals 14 residues. The germline gives CDR1 KGHSH, CDR2 LQKENI. CDR3 sequence (DNA): TGTGCCAGCTCACCGACAGGGGGCTCAGATACGCAGTATTTT. Translated, it gives CASSPTGGSDTQYF.

There are a few counts of this clonotype. V gene TRBV28 combines with J gene TRBJ2-3; 13 positions agree with TRBD2. From germline, CDR1 is MDHEN and CDR2 SYDVKM. With V trimmed by 6 bases and J by 2 bases, 11 bases remained unmatched. The CDR3 length is 18 residues. This chain's CDR3 is CASSLHILAGGPTDTQYF. The CDR3 coding sequence is TGTGCCAGCAGCCTCCACATACTAGCGGGAGGGCCCACAGATACGCAGTATTTT.

This clonotype has only a few counts. The V gene is TRBV9, the J gene TRBJ2-5, with TRBD2 identical over 7 bases. Germline CDR1 and CDR2: SGDLS and YYNGEE. The ends lost 1 base at V and 5 bases at J; junction bases unmatched: 11. CDR3 length: 16 residues. DNA for the CDR3: TGTGCCAGCAGCGTAAGGTCCCGCGGGAGTGGGGAGACCCAGTACTTC. The encoded protein is CASSVRSRGSGETQYF.